The rows below give T cell receptor beta chains drawn from one sample of a study of tumor-infiltrating lymphocytes in primary liver carcinoma. TCRdb reprocessed the multiplex PCR reads via MiXCR and lists one record per CDR3 protein. The repertoire holds some 190,000 distinct CDR3 sequences, with around 60% as singletons. What was sequenced was peripheral blood. The receptors shown here come from a man aged 35 to 55 with primary liver carcinoma and hepatitis B virus infection. CDR3s include the opening cysteine and the closing phenylalanine or tryptophan. A D gene is named only where the DNA matches it firmly.

TRBV6-5 | - | CASRRRGGPSYEQYF
TRBV28 | - | CASTPVRRGGSYGQYF
TRBV7-9 | - | CASSMITDEQFF
TRBV11-3 | - | CASSLGEADTQYF
TRBV5-5 | TRBD1 | CASSLGGWGEKLFF
TRBV12-3/TRBV12-4 | TRBD1 | CASSPDLGTGHETQYF
TRBV28 | - | CASSPYSEGYEQYF
TRBV7-9 | TRBD1 | CASRHDRGSTEAFF
TRBV4-1 | TRBD2 | CASSARGGDLNIQYF
TRBV14 | TRBD1 | CASSQDDARGYYGYTF
TRBV12-3/TRBV12-4 | - | CASSHETGGEGEKLFF
TRBV5-6 | TRBD1 | CASSLLGQAGRVAFF
TRBV6-6 | - | CASSYGEDKNRNTIYF
TRBV29-1 | - | CSMGSGNTVAFF
TRBV12-3/TRBV12-4 | - | CASSLRQGEVVAFF
TRBV11-2 | - | CASSLINGPYEQYF
TRBV11-2 | - | CASSLGTIRDTQYF
TRBV12-3/TRBV12-4 | TRBD1 | CASSLGTGSDQHQHF
TRBV4-1 | - | CASSQGRVIQPQHF
TRBV10-3 | TRBD1 | CAIRNIGTDEKLFF
TRBV4-1 | - | CASSPTSTYEQYF
TRBV28 | - | CASVSSYNEQFF
TRBV7-9 | - | CASGLAGVPYNEQFF
TRBV11-2 | TRBD2 | CDSSLDITSGNHNERFF
TRBV11-2 | - | CTGSLMGDTQYF
TRBV12-3/TRBV12-4 | - | CASSFREGETEYF
TRBV5-1 | - | CASSLYRFNNEQFF
TRBV10-3 | - | CAIRDSKSYEQYF
TRBV12-3/TRBV12-4 | - | CASSLHQDQPQHF
TRBV5-1 | TRBD2 | CASSLGTSNEQFF
TRBV11-2 | - | CDSSLTYGAYEQYF